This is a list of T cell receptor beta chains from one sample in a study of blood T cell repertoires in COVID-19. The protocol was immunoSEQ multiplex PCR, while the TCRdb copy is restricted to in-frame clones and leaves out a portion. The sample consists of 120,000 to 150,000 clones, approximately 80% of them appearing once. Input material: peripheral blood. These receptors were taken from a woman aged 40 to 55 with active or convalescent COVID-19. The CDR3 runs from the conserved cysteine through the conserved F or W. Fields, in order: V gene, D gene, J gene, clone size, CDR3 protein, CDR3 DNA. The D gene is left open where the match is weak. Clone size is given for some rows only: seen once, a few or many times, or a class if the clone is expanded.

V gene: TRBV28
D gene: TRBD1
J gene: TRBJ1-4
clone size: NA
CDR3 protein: CASSLQGAKDEKLFF
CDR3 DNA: TGTGCCAGCAGTTTACAGGGGGCTAAGGATGAAAAACTGTTTTTT

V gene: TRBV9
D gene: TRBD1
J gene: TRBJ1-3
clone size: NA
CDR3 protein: CASSVVSDRAGNTIYF
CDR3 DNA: TGTGCCAGCAGCGTAGTCTCCGACAGGGCTGGAAACACCATATATTTT

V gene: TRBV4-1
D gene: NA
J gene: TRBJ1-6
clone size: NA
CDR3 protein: CASSHLNGRENSPLHF
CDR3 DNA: TGCGCCAGCAGCCATCTGAACGGCCGGGAAAATTCACCCCTCCACTTT

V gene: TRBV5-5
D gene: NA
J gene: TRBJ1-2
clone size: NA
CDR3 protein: CASSSGQRSGGYTF
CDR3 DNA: TGTGCCAGCAGCTCCGGGCAAAGGTCGGGGGGCTACACCTTC

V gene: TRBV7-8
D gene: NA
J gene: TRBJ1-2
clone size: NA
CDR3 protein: CASSLGGDGYTF
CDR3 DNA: TGTGCCAGCAGCTTAGGGGGGGACGGCTACACCTTC

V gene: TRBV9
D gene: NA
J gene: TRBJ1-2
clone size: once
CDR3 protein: CASSVEIGGSGGYTF
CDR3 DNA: TGTGCCAGCAGCGTAGAAATCGGGGGTTCGGGCGGCTACACCTTC

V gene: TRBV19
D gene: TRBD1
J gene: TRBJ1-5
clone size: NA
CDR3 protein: CASSAGQGIEPQHF
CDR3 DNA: TGTGCCAGTAGCGCCGGACAGGGGATTGAGCCCCAGCATTTT

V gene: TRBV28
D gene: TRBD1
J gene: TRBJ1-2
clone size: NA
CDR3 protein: CASIPGGTGYGYTF
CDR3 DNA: TGTGCCAGCATCCCAGGGGGGACAGGCTATGGCTACACCTTC

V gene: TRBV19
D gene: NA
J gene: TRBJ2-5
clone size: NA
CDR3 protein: CASRSRETQYF
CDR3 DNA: TGTGCCAGTAGGTCTCGAGAGACCCAGTACTTC

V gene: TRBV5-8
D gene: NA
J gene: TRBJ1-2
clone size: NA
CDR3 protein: CASSWTGLYGYTF
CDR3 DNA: TGTGCCAGCAGCTGGACGGGACTCTATGGCTACACCTTC

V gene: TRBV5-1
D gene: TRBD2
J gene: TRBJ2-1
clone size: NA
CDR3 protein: CASSLGLAESYNEQFF
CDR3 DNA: TGCGCCAGCAGCTTGGGACTAGCGGAATCCTACAATGAGCAGTTCTTC

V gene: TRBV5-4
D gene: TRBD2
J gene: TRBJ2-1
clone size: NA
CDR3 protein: CASSSGLAGDNEQFF
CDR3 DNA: TGTGCCAGCAGCTCTGGACTAGCGGGAGACAATGAGCAGTTCTTC

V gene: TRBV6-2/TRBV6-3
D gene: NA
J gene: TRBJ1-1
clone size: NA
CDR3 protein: CASSYLQGNTEAFF
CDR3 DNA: TGTGCCAGCAGTTACCTTCAGGGCAACACTGAAGCTTTCTTT

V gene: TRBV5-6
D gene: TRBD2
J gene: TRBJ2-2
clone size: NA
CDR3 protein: CASSLGVWASGRTGELFF
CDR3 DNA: TGTGCCAGCAGCTTGGGGGTTTGGGCTAGCGGGCGAACCGGGGAGCTGTTTTTT

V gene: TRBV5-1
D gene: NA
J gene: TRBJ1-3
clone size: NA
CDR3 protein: CASSLGQSSGNTIYF
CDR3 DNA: TGCGCCAGCAGCTTGGGACAGAGCTCTGGAAACACCATATATTTT

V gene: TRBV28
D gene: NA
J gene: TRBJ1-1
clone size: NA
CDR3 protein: CASVPTGSGEEAFF
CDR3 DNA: TGTGCCAGCGTTCCCACCGGGTCGGGGGAGGAAGCTTTCTTT

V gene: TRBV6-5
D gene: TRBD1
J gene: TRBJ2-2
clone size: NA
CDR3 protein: CASSRGQGGTGELFF
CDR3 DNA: TGTGCCAGCAGTCGGGGACAGGGGGGGACCGGGGAGCTGTTTTTT

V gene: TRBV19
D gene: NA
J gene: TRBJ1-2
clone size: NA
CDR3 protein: CASRGTGLYGYTF
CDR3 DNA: TGTGCCAGTAGAGGAACAGGGCTCTATGGCTACACCTTC

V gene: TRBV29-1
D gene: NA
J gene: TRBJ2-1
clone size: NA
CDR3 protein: CSVGVQRSIRYNEQFF
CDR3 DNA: TGCAGCGTTGGGGTTCAGCGGAGTATTAGATACAATGAGCAGTTCTTC

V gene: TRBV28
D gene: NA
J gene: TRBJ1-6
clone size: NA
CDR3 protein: CASSVGGNSPLHF
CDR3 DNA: TGTGCCAGCAGTGTTGGAGGGAATTCACCCCTCCACTTT

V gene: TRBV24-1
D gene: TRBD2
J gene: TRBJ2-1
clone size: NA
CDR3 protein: CATSDAFGAGAYNEQFF
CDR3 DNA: TGTGCCACCAGTGATGCCTTCGGAGCGGGAGCCTACAATGAGCAGTTCTTC

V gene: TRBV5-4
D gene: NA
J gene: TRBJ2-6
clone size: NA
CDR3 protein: CAVDKDPGANVLTF
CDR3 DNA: TGTGCCGTGGACAAAGACCCTGGGGCCAACGTCCTGACTTTC

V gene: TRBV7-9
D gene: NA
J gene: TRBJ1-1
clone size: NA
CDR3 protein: CASSFGTHRENTEAFF
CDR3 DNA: TGTGCCAGCAGCTTCGGGACACATCGGGAGAACACTGAAGCTTTCTTT

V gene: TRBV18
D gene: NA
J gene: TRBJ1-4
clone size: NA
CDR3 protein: CASSPPKTNTDEKLFF
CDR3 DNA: TGTGCCAGCTCACCACCCAAGACAAATACGGATGAAAAACTGTTTTTT

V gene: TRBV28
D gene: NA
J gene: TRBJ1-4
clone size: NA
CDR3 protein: CASKGVQEKLFF
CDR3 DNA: TGTGCCAGTAAGGGAGTACAAGAAAAACTGTTTTTT

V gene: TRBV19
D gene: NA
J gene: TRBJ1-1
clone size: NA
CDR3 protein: CASTTPPGYLNTEAFF
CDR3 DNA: TGTGCCAGTACCACACCCCCGGGGTACTTGAACACTGAAGCTTTCTTT

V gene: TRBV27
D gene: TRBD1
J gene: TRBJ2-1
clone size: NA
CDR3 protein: CASSLSGDRIDEQFF
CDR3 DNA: TGTGCCAGCAGTTTATCTGGGGACAGGATCGATGAGCAGTTCTTC

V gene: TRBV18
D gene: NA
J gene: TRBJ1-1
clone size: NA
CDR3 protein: CASSPLTGGTEAFF
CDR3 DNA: TGTGCCAGCTCACCACTTACGGGGGGCACTGAAGCTTTCTTT

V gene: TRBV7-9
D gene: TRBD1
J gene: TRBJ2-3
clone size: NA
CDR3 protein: CASRETGANTDTQYF
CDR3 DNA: TGTGCCAGCAGGGAAACAGGGGCGAACACAGATACGCAGTATTTT

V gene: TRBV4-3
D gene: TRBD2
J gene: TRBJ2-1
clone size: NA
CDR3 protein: CASSQEREGDGEQFF
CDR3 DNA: TGCGCCAGCAGCCAAGAACGGGAGGGGGATGGTGAGCAGTTCTTC

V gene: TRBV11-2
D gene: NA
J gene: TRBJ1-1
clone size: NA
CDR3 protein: CASSLSLRQVNTEAFF
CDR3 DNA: TGTGCCAGCAGCTTATCTTTGAGACAGGTGAACACTGAAGCTTTCTTT

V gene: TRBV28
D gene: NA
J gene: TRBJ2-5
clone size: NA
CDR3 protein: CASSLWRQQETQYF
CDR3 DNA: TGTGCCAGCAGTTTATGGCGACAGCAAGAGACCCAGTACTTC

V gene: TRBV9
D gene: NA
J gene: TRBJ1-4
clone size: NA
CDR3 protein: CASSVAPQGSNEKLFF
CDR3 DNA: TGTGCCAGCAGCGTAGCTCCGCAGGGCTCTAATGAAAAACTGTTTTTT

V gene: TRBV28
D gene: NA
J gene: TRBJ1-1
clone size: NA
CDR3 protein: CASSNRNTEAFF
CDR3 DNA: TGTGCCAGCAGTAACAGGAACACTGAAGCTTTCTTT

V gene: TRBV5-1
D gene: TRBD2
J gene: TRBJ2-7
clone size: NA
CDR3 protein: CASSPGLAGGYEQYF
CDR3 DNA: TGCGCCAGCAGCCCGGGACTAGCGGGGGGCTACGAGCAGTACTTC

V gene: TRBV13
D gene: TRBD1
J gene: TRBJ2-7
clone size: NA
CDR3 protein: CASSATGGYEQYF
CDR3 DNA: TGTGCCAGCAGCGCGACAGGGGGCTACGAGCAGTACTTC

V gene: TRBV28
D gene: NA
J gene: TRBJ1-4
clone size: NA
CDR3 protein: CASSYGGAEKLFF
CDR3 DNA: TGTGCCAGCAGTTACGGGGGGGCTGAAAAACTGTTTTTT

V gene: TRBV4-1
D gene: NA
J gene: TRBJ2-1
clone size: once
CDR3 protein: CASSHNAGSPYNEQFF
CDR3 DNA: TGCGCCAGCAGCCACAACGCAGGGTCCCCGTACAATGAGCAGTTCTTC

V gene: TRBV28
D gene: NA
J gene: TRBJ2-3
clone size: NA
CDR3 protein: CASSRKRDTQYF
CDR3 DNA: TGTGCCAGCAGTCGCAAGCGGGATACGCAGTATTTT

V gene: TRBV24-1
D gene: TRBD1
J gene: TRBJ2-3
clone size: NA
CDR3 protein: CATSDPRTGGIATDTQYF
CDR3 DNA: TGTGCCACCAGTGACCCAAGGACAGGGGGCATCGCCACAGATACGCAGTATTTT

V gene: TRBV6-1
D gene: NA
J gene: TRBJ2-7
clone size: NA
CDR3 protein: CASSEFGYEQYF
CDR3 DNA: TGTGCCAGCAGTGAATTCGGCTACGAGCAGTACTTC

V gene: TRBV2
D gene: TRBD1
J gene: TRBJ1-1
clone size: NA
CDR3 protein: CASTRTGDTEAFF
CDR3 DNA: TGTGCCAGCACCCGGACAGGGGACACTGAAGCTTTCTTT

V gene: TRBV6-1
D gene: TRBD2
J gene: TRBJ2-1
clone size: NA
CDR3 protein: CASSEELAGGPNEQFF
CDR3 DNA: TGTGCCAGCAGTGAAGAATTAGCGGGGGGACCCAATGAGCAGTTCTTC

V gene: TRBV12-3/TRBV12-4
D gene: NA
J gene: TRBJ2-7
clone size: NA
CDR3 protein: CASTPWGLGEQYF
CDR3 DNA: TGTGCCAGCACTCCTTGGGGCCTCGGGGAGCAGTACTTC

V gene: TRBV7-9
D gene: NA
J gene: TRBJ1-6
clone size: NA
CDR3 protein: CASSSWGVEPNSPLHF
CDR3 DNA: TGTGCCAGCAGCTCCTGGGGGGTTGAACCTAATTCACCCCTCCACTTT

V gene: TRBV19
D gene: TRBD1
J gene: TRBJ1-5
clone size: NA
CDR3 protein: CASSSTGGNQPQHF
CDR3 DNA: TGTGCCAGTAGTTCGACAGGGGGCAATCAGCCCCAGCATTTT